This T cell receptor (beta chain) was sequenced in a study of T cells in Graves' hyperthyroidism and ophthalmopathy. Whole-study context: Initial diagnosis, before any treatment, was when peripheral blood was collected.

This clonotype was observed at least ten times. The target antigen is unknown. The study's findings and limits: Blood also held most thyroid clonotypes expanded beyond 0.001.

From RNA transcripts, TCR beta CDR3 regions were amplified. The primer set for the first-round RT-PCR of the TCR CDR3 was HTBI. MiXCR, run by TCRdb on the multiplex PCR reads, gives a single entry per CDR3 protein. Among approximately 510,000 distinct CDR3 sequences listed, around 21% were seen once. Not enrolled were patients with uncontrolled infection, other autoimmune disease, pregnancy or lactation. Out of 10 ml of fresh peripheral blood came the PBMCs. The sequenced sample was blood. The receptor was derived from a man younger than 30 with Graves' hyperthyroidism.

The CDR3 sequence: CASSPRLAGGEQYF. CDR3 DNA sequence: TGTGCCAGCAGTCCAAGACTAGCGGGAGGCGAGCAGTACTTC. This chain uses TRBV6-2 or TRBV6-3 with TRBJ2-7; 13 bases align to TRBD2. Germline CDR1 reads MNHEY; CDR2 reads SVGEGT. This CDR3 is 14 amino acids long. J lost 6 bases, V lost 5 bases, and 4 bases had no gene match.